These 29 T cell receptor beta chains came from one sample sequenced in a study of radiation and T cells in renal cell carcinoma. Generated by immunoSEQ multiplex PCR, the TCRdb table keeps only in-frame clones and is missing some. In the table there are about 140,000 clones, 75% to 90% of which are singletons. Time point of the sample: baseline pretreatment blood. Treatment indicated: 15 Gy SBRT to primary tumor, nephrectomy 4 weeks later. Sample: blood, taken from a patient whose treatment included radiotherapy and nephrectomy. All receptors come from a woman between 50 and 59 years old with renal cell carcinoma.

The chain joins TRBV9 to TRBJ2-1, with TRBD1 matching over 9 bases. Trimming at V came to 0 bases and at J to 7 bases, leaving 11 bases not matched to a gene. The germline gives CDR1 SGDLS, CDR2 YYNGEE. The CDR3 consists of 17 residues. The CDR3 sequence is CASSVAIGQGRLNEQFF. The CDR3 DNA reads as TGTGCCAGCAGCGTAGCAATAGGACAGGGGAGGTTGAATGAGCAGTTCTTC.

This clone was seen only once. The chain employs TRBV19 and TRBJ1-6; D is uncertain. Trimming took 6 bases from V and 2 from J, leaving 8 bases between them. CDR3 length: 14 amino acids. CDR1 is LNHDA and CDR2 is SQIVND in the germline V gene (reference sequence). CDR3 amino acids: CASSEGPYNSPLHF. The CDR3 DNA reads TGTGCCAGTAGCGAGGGCCCCTATAATTCACCCCTCCACTTT.

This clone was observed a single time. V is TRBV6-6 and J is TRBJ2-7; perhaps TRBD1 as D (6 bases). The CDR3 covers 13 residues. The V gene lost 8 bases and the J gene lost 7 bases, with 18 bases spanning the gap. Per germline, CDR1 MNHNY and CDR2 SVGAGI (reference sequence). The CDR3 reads CASALGGSKEQYF. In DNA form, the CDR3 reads TGTGCCAGCGCTCTTGGGGGCTCGAAAGAGCAGTACTTC.

Here the CDR3 DNA reads TGTGCCAGCAGCTTAGGTCGGGCTCGGGGTCAGCCCCAGCATTTT. Amino acid sequence: CASSLGRARGQPQHF. The J gene is TRBJ1-5, the V gene TRBV7-2; unclear D gene. The V gene's germline CDR1 is SGHTA and CDR2 FQGNSA. The CDR3 runs 15 residues. The V and J ends lost 1 base and 6 bases respectively, with 13 bases between them.

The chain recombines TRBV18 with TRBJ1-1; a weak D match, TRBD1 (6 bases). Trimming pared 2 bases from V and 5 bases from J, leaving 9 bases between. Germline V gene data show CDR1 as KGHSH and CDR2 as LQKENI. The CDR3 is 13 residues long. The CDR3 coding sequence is TGTGCCAGCTCACCAAATGGACAGACTGAAGCTTTCTTT. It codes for CASSPNGQTEAFF.

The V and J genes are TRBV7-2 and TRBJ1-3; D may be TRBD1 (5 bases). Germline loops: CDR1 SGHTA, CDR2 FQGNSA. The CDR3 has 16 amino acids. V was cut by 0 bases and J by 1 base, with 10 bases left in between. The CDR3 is CASSLAPGLSGNTIYF. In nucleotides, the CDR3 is TGTGCCAGCAGCTTAGCTCCGGGGCTGTCTGGAAACACCATATATTTT.

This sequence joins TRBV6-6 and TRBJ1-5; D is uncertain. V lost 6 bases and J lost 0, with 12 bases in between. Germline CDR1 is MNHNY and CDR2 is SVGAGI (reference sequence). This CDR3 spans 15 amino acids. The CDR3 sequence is CASSPVEYSNQPQHF. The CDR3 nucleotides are TGTGCCAGCAGCCCCGTAGAGTATAGCAATCAGCCCCAGCATTTT.

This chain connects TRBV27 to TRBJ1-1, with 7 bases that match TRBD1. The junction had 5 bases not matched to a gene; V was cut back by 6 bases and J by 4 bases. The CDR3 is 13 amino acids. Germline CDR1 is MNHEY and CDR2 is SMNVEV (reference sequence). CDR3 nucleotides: TGTGCCAGCAGGACGACAGGGTTCACTGAAGCTTTCTTT. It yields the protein CASRTTGFTEAFF.

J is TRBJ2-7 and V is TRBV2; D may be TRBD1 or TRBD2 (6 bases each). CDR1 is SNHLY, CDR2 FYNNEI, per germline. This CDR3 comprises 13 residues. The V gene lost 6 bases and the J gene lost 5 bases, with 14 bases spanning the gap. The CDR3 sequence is CASSWGAGDEQYF. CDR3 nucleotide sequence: TGTGCCAGCAGCTGGGGGGCAGGGGACGAGCAGTACTTC.

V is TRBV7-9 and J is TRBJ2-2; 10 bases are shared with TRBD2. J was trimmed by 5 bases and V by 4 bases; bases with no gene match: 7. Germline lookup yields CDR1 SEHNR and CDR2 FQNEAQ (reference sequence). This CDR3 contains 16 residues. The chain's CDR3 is CASSSWTSGETGELFF. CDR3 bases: TGTGCCAGCAGCTCCTGGACTAGCGGAGAGACCGGGGAGCTGTTTTTT.

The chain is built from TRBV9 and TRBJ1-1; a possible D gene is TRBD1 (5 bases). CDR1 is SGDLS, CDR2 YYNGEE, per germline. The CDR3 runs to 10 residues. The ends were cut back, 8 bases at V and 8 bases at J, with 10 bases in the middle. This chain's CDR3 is CARSRTEAFF. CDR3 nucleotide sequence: TGTGCCAGGTCTAGGACAGAAGCTTTCTTT. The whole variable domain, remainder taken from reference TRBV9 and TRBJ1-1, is DSGVTQTPKHLITATGQRVTLRCSPRSGDLSVYWYQQSLDQGLQFLIQYYNGEERAKGNILERFSAQQFPDLHSELNLSSLELGDSALYFCARSRTEAFFGQGTRLTVV.

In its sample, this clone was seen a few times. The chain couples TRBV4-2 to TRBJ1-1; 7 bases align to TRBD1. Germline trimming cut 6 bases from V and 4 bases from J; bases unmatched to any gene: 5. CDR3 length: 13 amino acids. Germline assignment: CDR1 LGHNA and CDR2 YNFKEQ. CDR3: CASRTGRVTEAFF. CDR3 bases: TGTGCCAGCAGGACAGGGAGGGTCACTGAAGCTTTCTTT.

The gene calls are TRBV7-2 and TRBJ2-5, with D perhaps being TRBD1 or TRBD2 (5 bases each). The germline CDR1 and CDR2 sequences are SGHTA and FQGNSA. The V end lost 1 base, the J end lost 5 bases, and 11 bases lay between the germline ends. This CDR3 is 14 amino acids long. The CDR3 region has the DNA TGTGCCAGCAGCTTAGGGGGGTCGTGGGAGACCCAGTACTTC. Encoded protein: CASSLGGSWETQYF.

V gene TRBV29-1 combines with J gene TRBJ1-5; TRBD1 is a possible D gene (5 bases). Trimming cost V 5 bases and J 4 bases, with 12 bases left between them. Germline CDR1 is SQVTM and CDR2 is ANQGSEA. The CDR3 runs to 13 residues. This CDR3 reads CSVLTDLNQPQHF. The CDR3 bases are TGCAGCGTTCTGACAGACCTAAATCAGCCCCAGCATTTT.

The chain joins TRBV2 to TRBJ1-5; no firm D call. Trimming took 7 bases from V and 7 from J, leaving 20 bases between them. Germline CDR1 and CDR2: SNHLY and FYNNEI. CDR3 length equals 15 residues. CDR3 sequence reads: CASTSSFGIGQPQHF. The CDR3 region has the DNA TGTGCCAGCACCTCATCTTTCGGGATCGGCCAGCCCCAGCATTTT. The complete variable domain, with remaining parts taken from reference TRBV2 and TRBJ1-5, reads EPEVTQTPSHQVTQMGQEVILRCVPISNHLYFYWYRQILGQKVEFLVSFYNNEISEKSEIFDDQFSVERPDGSNFTLKIRSTKLEDSAMYFCASTSSFGIGQPQHFGDGTRLSIL.

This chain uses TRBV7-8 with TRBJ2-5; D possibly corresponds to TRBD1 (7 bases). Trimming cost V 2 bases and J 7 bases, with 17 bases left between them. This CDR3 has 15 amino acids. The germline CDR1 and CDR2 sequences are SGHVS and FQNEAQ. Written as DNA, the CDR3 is TGTGCCAGCAGCTTACCCTGGGCAGGGGGGCGGACCCAGTACTTC. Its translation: CASSLPWAGGRTQYF.

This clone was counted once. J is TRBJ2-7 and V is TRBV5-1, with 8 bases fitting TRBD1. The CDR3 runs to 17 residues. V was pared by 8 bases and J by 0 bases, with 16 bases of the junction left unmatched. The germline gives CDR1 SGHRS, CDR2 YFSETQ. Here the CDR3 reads CASKTGERDMSSYEQYF. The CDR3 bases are TGCGCCAGTAAGACAGGGGAAAGAGATATGAGCTCCTACGAGCAGTACTTC.

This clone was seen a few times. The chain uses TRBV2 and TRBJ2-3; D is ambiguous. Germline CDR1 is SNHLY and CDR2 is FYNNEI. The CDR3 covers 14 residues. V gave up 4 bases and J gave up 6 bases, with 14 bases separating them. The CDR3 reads CASSGSASLDTQYF. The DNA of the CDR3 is TGTGCCAGCAGTGGATCGGCCTCCCTGGATACGCAGTATTTT.

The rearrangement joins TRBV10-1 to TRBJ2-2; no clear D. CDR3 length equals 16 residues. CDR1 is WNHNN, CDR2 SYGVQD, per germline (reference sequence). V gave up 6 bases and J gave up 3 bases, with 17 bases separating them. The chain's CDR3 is CASSPDPSSYTGELFF. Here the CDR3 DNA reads TGCGCCAGCAGCCCTGACCCGTCAAGCTACACCGGGGAGCTGTTTTTT.

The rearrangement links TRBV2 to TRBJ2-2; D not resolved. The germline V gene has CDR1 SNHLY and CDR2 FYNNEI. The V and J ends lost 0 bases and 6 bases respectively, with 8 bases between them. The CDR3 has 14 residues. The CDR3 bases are TGTGCCAGCAGTGAAGCGCTTGGGTCCGGGGAGCTGTTTTTT. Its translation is CASSEALGSGELFF.

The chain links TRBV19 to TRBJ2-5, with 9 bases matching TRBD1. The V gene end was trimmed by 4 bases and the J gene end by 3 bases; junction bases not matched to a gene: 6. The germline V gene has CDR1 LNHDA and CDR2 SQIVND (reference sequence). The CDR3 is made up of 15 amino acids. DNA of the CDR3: TGTGCCAGTAGTACTCGCCGGGACAGGGAAGAGACCCAGTACTTC. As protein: CASSTRRDREETQYF.

The CDR3, as DNA: TGCGCCAGCAGCCAAGATCCACGGTACGAGCAGTACTTC. Translation gives CASSQDPRYEQYF. The chain has TRBV4-3 and TRBJ2-7; no clear D gene. The CDR3 runs to 13 residues. The V gene lost 0 bases and the J gene lost 4 bases, with 7 bases spanning the gap. CDR1 and CDR2 from the germline V gene are LGHNA and YSLEER.

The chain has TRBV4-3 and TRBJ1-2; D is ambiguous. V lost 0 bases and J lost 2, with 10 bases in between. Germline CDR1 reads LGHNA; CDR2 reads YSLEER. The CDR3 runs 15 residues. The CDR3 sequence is CASSQESGRNYGYTF. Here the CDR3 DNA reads TGCGCCAGCAGCCAAGAGTCAGGCCGAAACTATGGCTACACCTTC.

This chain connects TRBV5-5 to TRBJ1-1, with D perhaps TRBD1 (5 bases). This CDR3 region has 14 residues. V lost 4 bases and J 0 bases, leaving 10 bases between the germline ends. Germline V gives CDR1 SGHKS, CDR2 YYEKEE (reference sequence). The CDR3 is CASSRETVNTEAFF. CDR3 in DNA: TGTGCCAGCAGCAGGGAGACAGTGAACACTGAAGCTTTCTTT.

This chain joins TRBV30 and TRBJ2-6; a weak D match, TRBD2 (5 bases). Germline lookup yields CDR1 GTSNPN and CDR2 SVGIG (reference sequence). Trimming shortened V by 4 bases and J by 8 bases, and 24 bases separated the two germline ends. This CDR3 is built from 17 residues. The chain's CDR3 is CAWNGGEPARVSNVLTF. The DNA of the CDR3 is TGTGCCTGGAACGGAGGAGAGCCGGCTAGGGTGTCCAACGTCCTGACTTTC. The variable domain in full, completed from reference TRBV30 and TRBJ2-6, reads SQTIHQWPATLVQPVGSPLSLECTVEGTSNPNLYWYRQAAGRGLQLLFYSVGIGQISSEVPQNLSASRPQDRQFILSSKKLLLSDSGFYLCAWNGGEPARVSNVLTFGAGSRLTVL.

Here the CDR3 reads CASSPYSIEGHEQYF. The CDR3 DNA reads TGTGCCAGCTCACCGTATTCGATTGAGGGGCACGAGCAGTACTTC. This chain links TRBV18 with TRBJ2-7; either TRBD1 or TRBD2 may supply D (5 bases each). The germline CDR1 and CDR2 sequences are KGHSH and LQKENI. The CDR3 contains 15 residues. With 3 bases removed from V and 5 bases from J, the gap between germline ends came to 17 bases.

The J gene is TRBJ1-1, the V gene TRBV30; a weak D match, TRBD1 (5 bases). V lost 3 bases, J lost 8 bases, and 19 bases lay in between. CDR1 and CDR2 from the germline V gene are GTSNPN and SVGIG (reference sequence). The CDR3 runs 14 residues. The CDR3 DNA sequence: TGTGCCTGGAGGGTTTTAAAGGGGTCGGGGGAAGCTTTCTTT. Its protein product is CAWRVLKGSGEAFF.

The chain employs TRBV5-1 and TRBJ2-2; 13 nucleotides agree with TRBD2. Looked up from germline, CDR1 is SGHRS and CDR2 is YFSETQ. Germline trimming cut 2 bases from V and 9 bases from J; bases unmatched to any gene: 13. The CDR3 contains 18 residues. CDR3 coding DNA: TGCGCCAGCAGCTTCGCCCGGACTAGCGGGGGCGAACATAGGGAGCTGTTTTTT. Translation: CASSFARTSGGEHRELFF.

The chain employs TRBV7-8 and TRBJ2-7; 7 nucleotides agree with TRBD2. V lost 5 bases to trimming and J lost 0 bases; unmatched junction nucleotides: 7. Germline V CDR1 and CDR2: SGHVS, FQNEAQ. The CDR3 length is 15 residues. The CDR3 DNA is TGTGCCAGCAGCCCGGGCGGGAGAAGCTCCTACGAGCAGTACTTC. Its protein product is CASSPGGRSSYEQYF.